This TCR beta chain appears in the sequencing data of a study of PD-L1 blockade in urothelial cancer. Study-level background: The patients first took atezolizumab around 2014, receiving 1,200 mg intravenously every 3 weeks. Study-wide results and caveats: Blood TCR clonality below the median before treatment was a predictor of better survival.

This clone was seen only once. Its specificity is unknown. Urothelial carcinoma affected the patients, and it was locally advanced or metastatic. TCRdb's table, derived via immunoSEQ multiplex PCR, lists solely in-frame clones and lacks some. The sample consists of under 40,000 clones, about 87% of them appearing once. CDR3 length: 14 amino acids. V lost 7 bases, J lost 1 base, and 10 bases lay in between. CDR1 PRHDT and CDR2 FYEKMQ come from the germline V gene (reference sequence). Sequenced material: PBMCs, taken around atezolizumab (anti-PD-L1) treatment. The genes are TRBV13 and TRBJ2-2; D is possibly TRBD2 (5 bases). The source is a man over 45 with urothelial cancer. CDR3 in DNA: TGTGCCAGCATTCGCGGGCGGAACACCGGGGAGCTGTTTTTT. Protein: CASIRGRNTGELFF.